Listed here are 13 T cell receptor beta chains from one sample, sequenced in a study of blood T cell repertoires in COVID-19. Libraries were prepared by immunoSEQ multiplex PCR; TCRdb keeps only in-frame clonotypes and omits some of them. This repertoire shows 200,000 to 250,000 clones, 65% to 85% found once; its top ten account for 2.3%. The sample consisted of peripheral blood. These receptors were taken from a woman aged 60-75 years with acute or convalescent COVID-19.

With regard to this clone: Likely a read error: the CDR3 ends without its conserved phenylalanine or tryptophan. The rearrangement links TRBV19 to TRBJ1-2; 9 bases match TRBD1. Per the germline V gene, CDR1 is LNHDA and CDR2 is SQIVND (reference sequence). Trimming took 5 bases from V and 4 from J; bases not matched to a gene: 8. This CDR3 has 15 residues. The DNA for the CDR3 is TGTGCCAGTAGTGGACAGGGACAGGGAGGCTATGGCTACACCCTC. Amino acids: CASSGQGQGGYGYTL.

The V call is TRBV28, the J call TRBJ2-5; 9 bases are a match to TRBD2. The CDR3 length is 16 residues. Losses at the gene ends were 5 bases for V and 4 bases for J; bases not matched to a gene: 11. Germline V gives CDR1 MDHEN, CDR2 SYDVKM. CDR3 coding DNA: TGTGCCAGCAGTCTTGCTAGCGGGGATGGAGTAGAGACCCAGTACTTC. This translates into CASSLASGDGVETQYF.

The chain recombines TRBV6-2 or TRBV6-3 with TRBJ2-7; the match to TRBD1 covers 8 bases. The J segment lost 2 bases and the V segment lost 2 bases, leaving 5 bases of the junction unmatched. Germline loops: CDR1 MNHEY, CDR2 SVGEGT. The CDR3 is 15 amino acids. The CDR3 nucleotides read TGTGCCAGCAGTTACACCCGGACAGGGACCTACGAGCAGTACTTC. Its protein is CASSYTRTGTYEQYF.

This rearrangement joins TRBV2 to TRBJ1-2, with D perhaps matching TRBD1 (6 bases). Germline V gives CDR1 SNHLY, CDR2 FYNNEI. This CDR3 has 13 amino acids. The V end was cut by 7 bases, the J end by 4 bases, with 13 bases between. Here the CDR3 DNA reads TGTGCCAGCAACATAGACAGGCTCTATGGCTACACCTTC. Protein sequence: CASNIDRLYGYTF.

The V and J genes are TRBV4-2 and TRBJ2-2; the match to TRBD2 covers 11 bases. The CDR3 consists of 14 residues. Germline V lookup: CDR1 LGHNA, CDR2 YNFKEQ. The V and J ends lost 4 bases and 7 bases, in that order; junction bases with no gene match: 2. CDR3 protein: CASSLGTSGGELFF. CDR3 bases: TGTGCCAGCAGCCTGGGGACTAGCGGCGGGGAGCTGTTTTTT.

This chain links TRBV7-2 with TRBJ1-1, with D perhaps matching TRBD1 (6 bases). V gave up 4 bases and J gave up 1 base, with 10 bases separating them. The germline V gene encodes CDR1 SGHTA and CDR2 FQGNSA. This CDR3 is built from 14 residues. CDR3 sequence: CASSSQGRNTEAFF. The CDR3 DNA is TGTGCCAGCAGCTCACAGGGTCGGAACACTGAAGCTTTCTTT.

This chain's CDR3 is CASTQSDTGELFF. The DNA of the CDR3 is TGTGCCAGTACCCAATCGGACACCGGGGAGCTGTTTTTT. This chain links TRBV19 with TRBJ2-2; D gene ambiguous. There are 13 residues in the CDR3. Trimming cost V 7 bases and J 3 bases, with 9 bases left between them. In germline, CDR1 is LNHDA, CDR2 SQIVND (reference sequence).

This rearrangement joins TRBV20-1 to TRBJ2-3; D is unresolved. Per the germline V gene, CDR1 is DFQATT and CDR2 is SNEGSKA (reference sequence). V lost 5 bases and J 10 bases, leaving 10 bases between the germline ends. This CDR3 contains 10 residues. CDR3 loop: CSARREAQYF. The DNA of the CDR3 is TGCAGTGCTCGTCGAGAGGCGCAGTATTTT.

The chain recombines TRBV4-1 with TRBJ1-5, with a tentative D call TRBD1 (5 bases). Looked up from germline, CDR1 is MGHRA and CDR2 is YSYEKL. V gave up 0 bases and J gave up 3 bases, with 9 bases separating them. The CDR3 contains 15 residues. Here the CDR3 reads CASSQDKGDNQPQHF. Here the CDR3 DNA reads TGCGCCAGCAGCCAAGATAAAGGGGACAATCAGCCCCAGCATTTT.

The chain is built from TRBV6-5 and TRBJ2-3; no definite D call. The CDR3 covers 14 residues. Germline V CDR1 and CDR2: MNHEY, SVGAGI. V gave up 6 bases and J gave up 1 base, with 11 bases separating them. This chain's CDR3 is CASRPRPGTDTQYF. The CDR3 region has the DNA TGTGCCAGCAGACCCCGTCCGGGCACAGATACGCAGTATTTT.

The chain has TRBV10-3 and TRBJ1-1; D might be TRBD1 (6 bases). Germline V gives CDR1 ENHRY, CDR2 SYGVKD. V was pared by 10 bases and J by 1 base, with 16 bases between. The CDR3 runs to 14 residues. In DNA, the CDR3 is TGTGCCACCAGGGGCGGCGGGGAGAACACTGAAGCTTTCTTT. It yields the protein CATRGGGENTEAFF.

V usage is TRBV25-1 and J usage is TRBJ1-6; TRBD1 is a possible D gene (5 bases). V lost 4 bases and J 7 bases, leaving 11 bases between the germline ends. This CDR3 is built from 14 residues. CDR1 is MGHDK and CDR2 is SYGVNS in the germline V gene. In DNA, the CDR3 is TGTGCCAGCAGTGCTGGCAGGGCCAATTCACCCCTCCACTTT. This sequence encodes CASSAGRANSPLHF.

The V and J genes are TRBV28 and TRBJ2-7; 11 nucleotides match TRBD2. The CDR3 totals 17 residues. Per the germline V gene, CDR1 is MDHEN and CDR2 is SYDVKM. V gave up 0 bases and J gave up 5 bases; unmatched junction bases: 9. The CDR3 here is CASSLWTSGESIDEQYF. Written as DNA, the CDR3 is TGTGCCAGCAGTTTATGGACTAGCGGGGAGTCCATCGACGAGCAGTACTTC.